Listed below are T cell receptor beta chains from one sample, sequenced in a study of T cell changes during pregnancy in multiple sclerosis. Sequencing was performed with immunoSEQ multiplex PCR; in TCRdb, only in-frame clones are kept and a portion is missing. The data hold tens of thousands of clones, with under 95% observed a single time. The sample was CD4+ T cells from peripheral blood mononuclear cells, taken in the second trimester of pregnancy. The receptors were gathered from a female donor with multiple sclerosis, enrolled in a pregnancy study. CDR3s include the opening cysteine and the closing phenylalanine or tryptophan. Fields, in order: J gene, CDR3 length, clone size, D gene, V gene, CDR3 protein, CDR3 DNA. The D gene is left open where the match is weak. Rows give clone size only sometimes, using once, few, many, or a class for an expanded clone.

>TRBJ2-3|16|.|TRBD2|TRBV9
CASSVGVTSGTDTQYF
TGTGCCAGCAGCGTAGGGGTGACTAGCGGGACAGATACGCAGTATTTT
>TRBJ2-2|14|.|.|TRBV5-1
CASSLGGNTGELFF
TGCGCCAGCAGCTTGGGCGGGAACACCGGGGAGCTGTTTTTT
>TRBJ2-1|15|.|TRBD2|TRBV28
CASSFISGGVHEQFF
TGTGCCAGCAGTTTCATAAGCGGGGGGGTGCATGAGCAGTTCTTC
>TRBJ1-2|14|.|TRBD1|TRBV19
CASSITGDRYGYTF
TGTGCCAGTAGTATAACAGGGGATCGGTATGGCTACACCTTC
>TRBJ2-2|12|once|.|TRBV7-3
CASSSPGGELFF
TGTGCCAGCAGCTCCCCAGGCGGGGAGCTGTTTTTT
>TRBJ2-6|16|.|TRBD1|TRBV9
CASSAEQGRGANVLTF
TGTGCCAGCAGCGCCGAACAGGGGAGAGGGGCCAACGTCCTGACTTTC
>TRBJ2-1|15|.|TRBD2|TRBV9
CASSVGSGRGFEQFF
TGTGCCAGCAGCGTAGGGTCCGGGAGGGGTTTTGAGCAGTTCTTC
>TRBJ2-7|14|once|.|TRBV30
CAWMPGTRVNEQYF
TGTGCCTGGATGCCCGGGACAAGGGTCAACGAGCAGTACTTC
>TRBJ1-3|16|.|TRBD1|TRBV19
CASMRGQDHSGNTIYF
TGTGCCAGTATGCGGGGACAGGACCACTCTGGAAACACCATATATTTT
>TRBJ1-1|16|.|TRBD1|TRBV2
CASTTTSGQSNTEAFF
TGTGCCAGCACCACGACTTCGGGACAGTCGAACACTGAAGCTTTCTTT
>TRBJ1-1|14|once|TRBD1|TRBV6-4
CASSPGQANTEAFF
TGTGCCAGCAGCCCGGGACAGGCGAACACTGAAGCTTTCTTT
>TRBJ1-1|16|.|.|TRBV21-1
CASSRDRGELNTEAFF
TGTGCCAGCAGCCGGGACAGGGGGGAATTGAACACTGAAGCTTTCTTT
>TRBJ1-1|17|.|.|TRBV4-2
CASSDTSGSFMNTEAFF
TGTGCCAGCAGCGACACATCAGGGTCCTTCATGAACACTGAAGCTTTCTTT
>TRBJ1-5|15|.|.|TRBV2
CASSPPGRRDQPQHF
TGTGCCAGCAGTCCCCCCGGGAGACGGGACCAGCCCCAGCATTTT
>TRBJ2-3|16|.|TRBD1|TRBV27
CASSFTGVTSTDTQYF
TGTGCCAGCAGTTTTACAGGGGTCACTAGCACAGATACGCAGTATTTT
>TRBJ2-5|15|.|TRBD1|TRBV7-3
CASSLGDRDQETQYF
TGTGCCAGCAGCTTAGGGGACAGAGACCAAGAGACCCAGTACTTC
>TRBJ1-6|14|once|TRBD1|TRBV7-2
CASSFRDRVSPLHF
TGTGCCAGCAGCTTCCGGGACAGGGTGTCACCCCTCCACTTT
>TRBJ2-3|16|.|.|TRBV7-2
CASSGPGDQSTNTQYF
TGTGCCAGCAGCGGTCCGGGAGACCAGAGTACGAATACGCAGTATTTT
>TRBJ2-5|14|.|.|TRBV5-4
CASSPRGAVETQYF
TGTGCCAGCAGCCCCCGCGGGGCGGTAGAGACCCAGTACTTC
>TRBJ2-2|16|once|.|TRBV30
CAYHKGGGANTGELFF
TGTGCCTACCATAAGGGAGGGGGGGCGAACACCGGGGAGCTGTTTTTT
>TRBJ1-5|15|.|TRBD1|TRBV27
CASREDRAGNQPQHF
TGTGCCAGCAGAGAGGACAGGGCAGGCAATCAGCCCCAGCATTTT
>TRBJ2-1|17|.|.|TRBV19
CASSTLSGPAPTNEQFF
TGTGCCAGTAGTACCCTTAGCGGCCCGGCCCCCACTAATGAGCAGTTCTTC
>TRBJ2-7|15|.|.|TRBV7-2
CASSLGGASSYEQYF
TGTGCCAGCAGCTTAGGCGGGGCGAGCTCCTACGAGCAGTACTTC
>TRBJ2-7|14|.|TRBD1|TRBV30
CAWRRDRNTYEQYF
TGTGCCTGGAGGAGGGACAGGAATACCTACGAGCAGTACTTC
>TRBJ2-3|11|.|.|TRBV20-1
CSAKDRDIGYF
TGCAGTGCTAAAGATCGGGACATAGGGTATTTT
>TRBJ2-7|14|.|TRBD2|TRBV19
CASSVSGRGYEQYF
TGTGCCAGTAGTGTGAGCGGGAGAGGCTACGAGCAGTACTTC
>TRBJ1-2|14|.|.|TRBV6-1
CASSEGTVRYGYTF
TGTGCCAGCAGTGAAGGTACGGTTCGATATGGCTACACCTTC
>TRBJ1-1|15|.|.|TRBV7-2
CASGGRGKVNTEAFF
TGTGCCAGCGGCGGCAGGGGAAAGGTGAACACTGAAGCTTTCTTT
>TRBJ1-1|13|few|TRBD1|TRBV6-6
CASSTTGGTEAFF
TGTGCCAGCAGCACAACAGGGGGCACTGAAGCTTTCTTT
>TRBJ2-7|16|once|TRBD1|TRBV19
CASSIVGRGLTHEQYF
TGTGCCAGTAGTATCGTCGGCAGGGGGCTAACCCACGAGCAGTACTTC
>TRBJ2-2|16|.|.|TRBV27
CASSLYGVVDTGELFF
TGTGCCAGCAGTTTATACGGGGTAGTGGACACCGGGGAGCTGTTTTTT
>TRBJ1-1|15|.|.|TRBV6-6
CASSPPLTANTEAFF
TGTGCCAGCAGTCCTCCCTTAACAGCGAACACTGAAGCTTTCTTT
>TRBJ1-1|13|.|TRBD1|TRBV7-3
CASSLDREAEAFF
TGTGCCAGCAGCCTCGACAGGGAGGCTGAAGCTTTCTTT
>TRBJ1-2|13|.|TRBD1|TRBV5-1
CASSSDRDYGYTF
TGCGCCAGCAGCTCAGACAGGGACTATGGCTACACCTTC
>TRBJ1-1|15|.|.|TRBV5-1
CASSLARTRGTEAFF
TGCGCCAGCAGCTTGGCCAGGACCAGGGGCACTGAAGCTTTCTTT
>TRBJ1-1|13|few|.|TRBV7-9
CASSLLSDTEAFF
TGTGCCAGCAGCCTGCTGTCGGACACTGAAGCTTTCTTT
>TRBJ2-5|10|.|.|TRBV20-1
CSARRETQYF
TGCAGTGCCCGGAGGGAGACCCAGTACTTC